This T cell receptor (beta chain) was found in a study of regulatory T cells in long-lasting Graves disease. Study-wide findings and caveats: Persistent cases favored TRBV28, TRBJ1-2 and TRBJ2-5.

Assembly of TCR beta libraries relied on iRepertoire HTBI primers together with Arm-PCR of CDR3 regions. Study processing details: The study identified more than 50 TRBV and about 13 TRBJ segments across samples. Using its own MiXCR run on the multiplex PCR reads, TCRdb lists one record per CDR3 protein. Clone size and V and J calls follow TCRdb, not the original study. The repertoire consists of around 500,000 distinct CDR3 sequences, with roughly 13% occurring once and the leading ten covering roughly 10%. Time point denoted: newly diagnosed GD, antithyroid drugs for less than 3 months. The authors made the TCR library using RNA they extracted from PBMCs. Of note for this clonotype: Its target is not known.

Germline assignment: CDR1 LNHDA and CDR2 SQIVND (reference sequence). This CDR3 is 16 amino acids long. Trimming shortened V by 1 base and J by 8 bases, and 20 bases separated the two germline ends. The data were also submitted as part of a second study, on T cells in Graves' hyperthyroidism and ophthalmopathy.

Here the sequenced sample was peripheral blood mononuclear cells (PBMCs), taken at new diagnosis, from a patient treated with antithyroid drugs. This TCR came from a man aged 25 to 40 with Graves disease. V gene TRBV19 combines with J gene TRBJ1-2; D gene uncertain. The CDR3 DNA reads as TGTGCCAGTAGTATAGTTGGCGGCTATCGGAAGGACGGCTACACCTTC. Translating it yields CASSIVGGYRKDGYTF.